This T cell receptor beta chain was sequenced for a study of cytomegalovirus exposure and HLA in healthy donors (dated by TCRdb to about 2017). General notes on the study: In an earlier analysis of some 550 of the donors, under 300 Gb of sequence data and approximately 120 million unique TCR beta sequences from 180 million or so T cells were reported. Along with the roughly 670-subject first cohort, a separate validation cohort of over 90 different subjects was used. Among about 370 genotyped donors of the cohort, an average of around 250,000 unique TCR beta nucleotide sequences was sequenced per donor, of which about 19% were non-productive. A later genetic analysis used genome-wide SNP genotypes for about three fifths of the 666 donors, treating that subset as a discovery cohort. High-throughput TCR immunosequencing, statistical association of individual TCRs with disease status, and machine learning were combined to predict cytomegalovirus infection status. Rather than using new phenotypic data, the later analysis identified candidate immune exposures from TCR beta sequences and from how often those sequences occurred across donors. Of the roughly 410 genotyped donors, less than 85% were placed in the genetic ancestry cluster associated with self-reported Caucasian donors. The study was designed to test whether signatures of past pathogen exposure could be identified by cataloging public T cell receptors. An early release covering 500 to 750 HLA-typed donors comprised roughly 300 gigabases of sequencing data and tens of millions of unique TCR sequences. The number of donors typed differed by locus, with 629-630 for A, B, C, DRB1 and DQB1, around 500 for DQA1, 600 to 610 for DPA1, and approximately 470 for DPB1. HLA typing covered class I and class II loci at four-digit resolution. Every repertoire in the discovery cohort had been generated on one and the same sequencing platform. Alongside the repertoire data, information on donor age, sex, ethnicity and CMV serostatus was compiled. Four or five DR-DQ haplotypes were treated as single units for association and clustering because of strong linkage in the cohort. Using immunosequencing, the study profiled T cell repertoires from around 670 subjects and related those repertoires to cytomegalovirus serostatus. An earlier analysis of around 640 of the donors used high-throughput TCR beta sequencing to judge whether each TCR beta V gene segment behaved as functional or pseudogenic. To study patterns of TCR occurrence, a later analysis re-analyzed previously published TCR beta repertoires from around 660 donors and added high-resolution HLA genotyping. Paper-wide results and their limitations: The classifier was reported to diagnose cytomegalovirus status with high specificity and sensitivity in both the original cohort and the validation cohort. Approximately 16 rarely observed V segments, including chromosome 9 orphons, were excluded from the earlier analysis of several hundred of the donors because counts were too low. In a later analysis, TCR association rates were found to vary across HLA loci, with the most associated TCRs seen for DRB1 alleles and the fewest for HLA-C alleles. Linkage disequilibrium might explain the correlated functional status among segregating V segments, but an unknown experimental factor could not be ruled out. The authors suggested that the approach could potentially be generalized to other disease states and immunological phenotypes. Roughly uniform sequencing depth across donors was assumed in presence/absence analyses, although this assumption may not hold. Compared with equally common non-associated chains, HLA-associated TCR beta chains in a later analysis were more clonally expanded and had lower generation probabilities. V-gene and J-gene trimming of TCR beta chains was associated with a missense DCLRE1C variant in a later genetic analysis, and the association was replicated in an independent cohort. Some IMGT-functional V segments, including TRBV6-2 and TRBV6-3, could not be told apart with the 87-base-pair reads, so those segments were excluded. According to a later analysis, most CMV-associated TCR beta chains appeared to be HLA-restricted, and the HLA associations seemed to be driven largely by CMV exposure. The sequencing pipeline was judged likely to have produced a cluster of highly shared sequence variants as a technical artifact. In a later analysis, several top co-occurrence clusters were reported to appear linked to parvovirus B19, influenza, CMV and Epstein-Barr virus. A total of about 180 TCR beta chains were listed by the study as associated with cytomegalovirus. The only immune exposure information available for the cohort was CMV serostatus. In an earlier analysis of around 600 of the donors, most TCR beta V segments appeared in productive rearrangements about 87% or about 30% of the time, broadly matching IMGT annotations. When HLA alleles, especially DR and DQ, strongly co-occurred, TCR associations were difficult to assign to individual alleles. Compared with the roughly 670-donor mean, donors in an Asian-associated ancestry cluster had fewer N-insertions in productive TCRs, according to a later genetic analysis. A further reported finding was that TCR beta sequences accurately predicted the HLA-A and HLA-B alleles for most subjects in the first cohort. Three of the identified cytomegalovirus-associated TCR beta chains were confirmed in vitro to be specific for cytomegalovirus antigens. While some public TCRs were present in many individuals, most TCR sequences turned up only very rarely across donors. At a false discovery rate of 0.05, a later analysis linked approximately 18,000 TCR beta sequences to specific HLA alleles. The cohort was sequenced for TCR beta chains only, and without alpha or paired-chain data the features that could be detected were limited. Because some donors lacked HLA typing at each locus, the association tests relied only on the typed subset.

A word on this clone: Its binding antigen is unknown. Base qualities are not at hand, and no much larger clone is one base apart.

Library preparation was by the immunoSEQ multiplex PCR assay. The multiplex PCR relied on a mix of 60 forward primers for TCR Vbeta segments and 13 reverse primers for TCR Jbeta segments. The CDR3 region of rearranged TCR beta genes was amplified from genomic DNA by a multiplex PCR assay. On the Illumina HiSeq System, the amplified TCR beta libraries were sequenced as 87-base-pair reads. Concerning the study's data processing: A later analysis tallied 75 million to 85 million unique TCR beta chains across the roughly 610 repertoires, and some 10 million of those chains were shared by two or more donors. To remove PCR and sequencing errors, raw reads were error-corrected and collapsed into unique sequences using a nearest-neighbor algorithm that merged closely related sequences. CDR3 sequences were aligned to IMGT reference sequences to assign V, D and J gene segments. Each retained sequence needed at least a six-nucleotide match to both a V gene segment and a J gene segment. Rearrangements were called productive when the CDR3 lacked stop codons and stayed in frame with V and J; all others were non-productive. CDR3 was defined by IMGT convention, running from the second conserved V-encoded cysteine to the conserved J-encoded phenylalanine. Sequences without an unambiguous match to a single V gene segment were excluded from the earlier analysis of a few hundred of the donors. In an earlier analysis of approximately 550 of the donors, V segments were called functional above 56.7% productive rearrangements and were called segregating when the between-donor standard deviation exceeded 5%. A statistical classification framework was built for diagnosing cytomegalovirus status from the catalog of TCR beta chain sequences. In a later analysis, V and J genes were assigned by comparing TCR nucleotide sequences against IMGT/GENE-DB human TR gene sequences. In a later analysis, CDR3 sequences and most-parsimonious VDJ recombination scenarios were assigned using the TCRdist pipeline. In a later analysis, each TCR beta chain was defined by its CDR3 amino acid sequence together with its V-gene family, and reads lacking a unique V-gene family were excluded. To address suspected cross-contamination and a sequencing artifact, a later analysis removed roughly 640 highly shared, low-generation-probability nucleotide sequences. In a later analysis, a clonal expansion index was calculated for each public chain from normalized within-repertoire ranks of inferred template counts. A later analysis computed generation probabilities with a VDJ recombination model fitted to out-of-frame rearrangements, and checked the results against IGoR. In a later analysis, TCR-TCR, TCR-HLA and TCR-CMV co-occurrence was scored with hypergeometric tests, and a repertoire-size bias correction was applied to TCR pairs. To estimate false discovery rates, a later analysis permuted the HLA or CMV assignments 20 times. In a later analysis, co-occurring TCRs were grouped using DBSCAN, with TCRdist sequence similarity added in when clustering inside HLA-allele-positive subsets. Repertoires with fewer than 30,000 or more than 120,000 public chains were left out of co-occurrence clustering, as were about 5 repertoires with anomalous nucleotide sharing. TCRdb provides this immuneACCESS table in a form limited to in-frame rearrangements. Some clones are lacking; in checked studies, under half of them reflect an unresolved V gene, and why the rest are absent is not known. That table is the source of V, J and clone size, and D and trimming were worked out from the DNA. In this sample the table shows about 96,000 clones, 65% to 80% of which occur a single time. The leading ten clones occupy around 14% of the sample.

From the cysteine through the phenylalanine, the CDR3 covers 14 amino acids. Only the CDR3 portion is preserved as DNA: 42 bases, with reading frame beginning at the first base. V was cut back by 6 bases and J by 5 bases, leaving a gap of 14 bases between them. From the germline V gene (reference sequence), CDR1 is LNHDA and CDR2 is SQIVND. The cohort consisted of fewer than 700 healthy bone marrow donors. Cohort members were all nominally healthy when sampled, although unrecorded immune exposures were likely present. The donor tested CMV seropositive, placing the donor among the 290 or so seropositive members of the cohort. A peripheral blood sample was provided by each donor, and peripheral blood mononuclear cells were used for TCR beta sequencing. The Qiagen DNeasy Blood Extraction Kit was used to extract genomic DNA from the blood cell samples.

Sample: PBMCs. Recombination joined TRBV19 with TRBJ1-5, with TRBD1 as a weak D call on 6 bases. The TCR sequence derives from a woman in her 70s in good health and CMV-seropositive. Here is the DNA: TGTGCCAGTAGCCGGCAGGGGTCAGATCAGCCCCAGCATTTT. It is translated as CASSRQGSDQPQHF.